The 21 T cell receptor beta chains in this list originate from one sample, sequenced in a study of cytomegalovirus exposure and HLA in healthy donors. The PCR had 60 Vbeta and 13 Jbeta primers. This table comes from immunoSEQ multiplex PCR, and its TCRdb copy is limited to in-frame clones, with some not included. The table lists around 190,000 clones, around nine tenths of them singletons. The sample comprised PBMCs. The receptors were gathered from a woman aged 18-29 years in good health and CMV-seronegative.

This chain connects TRBV7-3 to TRBJ2-5, with 9 nucleotides matching TRBD2. CDR1 is SGHTA, CDR2 FQGTGA, per germline. With V trimmed by 5 bases and J by 5 bases, 6 bases remained unmatched. CDR3 size: 14 residues. CDR3 region: CASSPSAGGETQYF. The CDR3 region has the DNA TGTGCCAGCAGCCCCTCGGCGGGGGGGGAGACCCAGTACTTC.

This rearrangement joins TRBV6-4 to TRBJ2-1, with D tentatively TRBD2 (5 bases). V was clipped by 6 bases and J by 1 base, with 13 bases between them. The CDR3 consists of 15 residues. Looked up from germline, CDR1 is MRHNA and CDR2 is SNTAGT. The CDR3 DNA sequence: TGTGCCAGCAGCTCATTAGGCGGGTCCTACAATGAGCAGTTCTTC. Translating gives CASSSLGGSYNEQFF.

The V gene is TRBV6-5, the J gene TRBJ2-7; TRBD2 might be the D (7 bases). The CDR3 is 15 amino acids. Germline V gene lookup returns CDR1 MNHEY and CDR2 SVGAGI. V gave up 5 bases and J gave up 2 bases, with 16 bases separating them. The CDR3 DNA reads TGTGCCAGCAGTCCAAAAGGGGGGGCGGCCTACGAGCAGTACTTC. This gives the protein CASSPKGGAAYEQYF.

The gene calls are TRBV6-1 and TRBJ1-2; 9 bases match TRBD1. Germline V gene lookup returns CDR1 MNHNS and CDR2 SASEGT. V lost 8 bases, J lost 4 bases, and 11 bases stayed unmatched. The CDR3 is 15 residues long. CDR3 in amino acids: CASEEEDRGLYGYTF. In nucleotides, the CDR3 is TGTGCCAGCGAAGAAGAGGACAGGGGCCTCTATGGCTACACCTTC.

This CDR3 is CASSPGTGTSYEQYF. The CDR3 nucleotides are TGTGCCAGCAGCCCTGGGACAGGGACATCCTACGAGCAGTACTTC. The chain links TRBV5-4 to TRBJ2-5; TRBD1 agrees at 9 bases. The DNA end favors TRBJ2-7, so the J call may be wrong. The V gene's germline CDR1 is SGHNT and CDR2 YYREEE (reference sequence). This CDR3 has 15 amino acids.

This clone has a single count. This chain links TRBV23-1 with TRBJ2-1, with TRBD1 identical over 11 bases. TRBV23-1 is labeled an ORF, and its function is uncertain. This CDR3 spans 17 amino acids. Losses at the gene ends were 0 bases for V and 3 bases for J; bases not matched to a gene: 4. The DNA for the CDR3 is TGCGCCAGCAGTCAATCAGGACAGGGGGCTGTCTACAATGAGCAGTTCTTC. It specifies CASSQSGQGAVYNEQFF.

This clone was observed a few times. DNA for the CDR3: TGTGCCAGCAGTGTAGGGACAGGGGTGAGGCTGTTTTTT. It translates to CASSVGTGVRLFF. The rearrangement links TRBV28 to TRBJ2-2; 10 bases are shared with TRBD1. The V gene's germline CDR1 is MDHEN and CDR2 SYDVKM. This CDR3 has 13 residues. With 5 bases clipped from V and 13 bases from J, the junction kept 7 bases outside the gene matches.

V and J are TRBV27 and TRBJ1-2, with 9 positions matching TRBD1. The CDR3 is 14 residues long. The V and J ends lost 2 bases and 8 bases, in that order; junction bases with no gene match: 6. In germline, CDR1 is MNHEY, CDR2 SMNVEV (reference sequence). CDR3 residues: CASSLTGQGYGYTF. The CDR3 nucleotides are TGTGCCAGCAGTTTAACGGGACAGGGCTACGGCTACACCTTC.

The chain recombines TRBV7-2 with TRBJ1-1, with D possibly matching TRBD1 (5 bases). This CDR3 has 15 amino acids. V gave up 2 bases and J gave up 4 bases, with 14 bases separating them. Per the germline V gene, CDR1 is SGHTA and CDR2 is FQGNSA. In nucleotides, the CDR3 is TGTGCCAGCAGCTTAACTCAGGGTCTGGGCACTGAAGCTTTCTTT. As protein: CASSLTQGLGTEAFF.

The J gene is TRBJ2-2, the V gene TRBV4-3; tentatively, D is TRBD1 (5 bases). Germline values: CDR1 LGHNA, CDR2 YSLEER. The CDR3 covers 18 residues. V was shortened by 4 bases and J by 1 base, with 19 bases between the two germline ends. The CDR3 reads CASSPDAADTENTGELFF. CDR3 coding DNA: TGCGCCAGCAGCCCTGATGCCGCGGACACTGAGAACACCGGGGAGCTGTTTTTT.

With respect to this clone: One junction end does not reproduce the germline sequence, and a read error may be involved. The chain combines TRBV7-9 with TRBJ1-1; D remains unclear. Germline V gene data show CDR1 as SEHNR and CDR2 as FQNEAQ (reference sequence). The length of the CDR3 is 11 residues. As DNA, the CDR3 is TGTTCCAGCAGCCTAGGGCCTGAAGCTTTCTTT. Translation: CSSSLGPEAFF.

V is TRBV7-9 and J is TRBJ2-7; D is possibly TRBD1 (5 bases). V gave up 3 bases and J gave up 2 bases, with 8 bases separating them. This CDR3 contains 13 residues. The germline CDR1 and CDR2 sequences are SEHNR and FQNEAQ (reference sequence). In DNA, the CDR3 is TGTGCCAGCAGCTTGTGGACACCCTACGAGCAGTACTTC. Its translation is CASSLWTPYEQYF.

The V call is TRBV6-1, the J call TRBJ1-6, with 9 nucleotides matching TRBD1. The germline CDR1 and CDR2 sequences are MNHNS and SASEGT. J lost 7 bases, V lost 0 bases, and 4 bases had no gene match. The CDR3 runs to 16 residues. CDR3 in amino acids: CASSEAWTGVNSPLHF. The CDR3, as DNA: TGTGCCAGCAGTGAAGCCTGGACAGGGGTGAATTCACCCCTCCACTTT.

The V call is TRBV10-3, the J call TRBJ1-2, with 7 nucleotides matching TRBD1. The CDR3 is 14 amino acids. V trimming: 6 bases; J trimming: 4 bases; junction bases outside the gene matches: 8. Per the germline V gene, CDR1 is ENHRY and CDR2 is SYGVKD. The CDR3 is CAISLSGTAYGYTF. As DNA, the CDR3 is TGTGCCATCAGCCTTTCCGGGACAGCCTATGGCTACACCTTC.

The CDR3 bases are TGTGCCAGCAGTTACTTTTCGGGACAGGGGATGTACGAGCAGTACTTC. This translates into CASSYFSGQGMYEQYF. The chain couples TRBV6-5 to TRBJ2-7; TRBD1 aligns across 10 bases. V lost 1 base and J lost 4; bases outside the gene matches: 7. CDR1 and CDR2 (germline): MNHEY, SVGAGI. The CDR3 covers 16 residues.

In this sample, this clone turned up once. The CDR3 reads CASGPGGAADTQYF. The CDR3 bases are TGTGCCAGCGGCCCAGGGGGCGCCGCAGATACGCAGTATTTT. This chain links TRBV7-8 with TRBJ2-3; 8 bases map to TRBD1. The V gene end was trimmed by 8 bases and the J gene end by 4 bases; junction bases not matched to a gene: 8. This CDR3 is 14 amino acids long. CDR1 and CDR2 (germline): SGHVS, FQNEAQ.

V gene TRBV7-2 combines with J gene TRBJ2-1; D is undetermined. Germline V gene data show CDR1 as SGHTA and CDR2 as FQGNSA. V lost 3 bases, J lost 7 bases, and 7 bases lay in between. The CDR3 sequence is 12 residues long. CDR3: CASSFNGNEQFF. In DNA, the CDR3 is TGTGCCAGCAGCTTTAACGGGAATGAGCAGTTCTTC. Combining the CDR3 with reference TRBV7-2 and TRBJ2-1 gives the whole variable domain GAGVSQSPSNKVTEKGKDVELRCDPISGHTALYWYRQSLGQGLEFLIYFQGNSAPDKSGLPSDRFSAERTGGSVSTLTIQRTQQEDSAVYLCASSFNGNEQFFGPGTRLTVL.

The rearrangement joins TRBV4-3 to TRBJ2-5; the D gene is possibly TRBD2 (7 bases). This CDR3 contains 17 residues. Trimming pared 4 bases from V and 4 bases from J, leaving 22 bases between. Germline CDR1 and CDR2: LGHNA and YSLEER. CDR3 amino acids: CASSRGGPFLFGETQYF. In DNA, the CDR3 is TGCGCCAGCAGCCGCGGGGGCCCTTTTCTTTTCGGAGAGACCCAGTACTTC.

V usage is TRBV2 and J usage is TRBJ2-5; 7 nucleotides align to TRBD1. The CDR3 has 12 amino acids. The V and J ends lost 8 bases and 4 bases, in that order; junction bases with no gene match: 4. CDR1 SNHLY and CDR2 FYNNEI come from the germline V gene. The CDR3 nucleotides are TGTGCCAGCCTGACAGGGCTAGAGACCCAGTACTTC. It yields the protein CASLTGLETQYF. Together with reference TRBV2 and TRBJ2-5, the CDR3 gives the full variable domain: EPEVTQTPSHQVTQMGQEVILRCVPISNHLYFYWYRQILGQKVEFLVSFYNNEISEKSEIFDDQFSVERPDGSNFTLKIRSTKLEDSAMYFCASLTGLETQYFGPGTRLLVL.

This sequence joins TRBV5-4 and TRBJ2-2, with TRBD1 matching over 7 bases. Germline V gene data show CDR1 as SGHNT and CDR2 as YYREEE (reference sequence). CDR3 length equals 15 residues. Trimming took 4 bases from V and 0 from J; bases not matched to a gene: 3. CDR3 sequence reads: CASSVGQANTGELFF. CDR3 nucleotide sequence: TGTGCCAGCAGCGTCGGACAGGCGAACACCGGGGAGCTGTTTTTT. Variable domain in full (rest from reference TRBV5-4 and TRBJ2-2): ETGVTQSPTHLIKTRGQQVTLRCSSQSGHNTVSWYQQALGQGPQFIFQYYREEENGRGNFPPRFSGLQFPNYSSELNVNALELDDSALYLCASSVGQANTGELFFGEGSRLTVL.

This sequence joins TRBV19 and TRBJ1-2; D is ambiguous. CDR1 is LNHDA, CDR2 SQIVND, per germline (reference sequence). Trimming removed 4 bases from V and 8 bases from J, with 20 bases in between. The CDR3 totals 15 residues. The CDR3 region is CASSTSNSLEEGYTF. For the CDR3, the DNA is TGTGCCAGTAGTACCAGCAACTCTTTGGAGGAAGGCTACACCTTC.